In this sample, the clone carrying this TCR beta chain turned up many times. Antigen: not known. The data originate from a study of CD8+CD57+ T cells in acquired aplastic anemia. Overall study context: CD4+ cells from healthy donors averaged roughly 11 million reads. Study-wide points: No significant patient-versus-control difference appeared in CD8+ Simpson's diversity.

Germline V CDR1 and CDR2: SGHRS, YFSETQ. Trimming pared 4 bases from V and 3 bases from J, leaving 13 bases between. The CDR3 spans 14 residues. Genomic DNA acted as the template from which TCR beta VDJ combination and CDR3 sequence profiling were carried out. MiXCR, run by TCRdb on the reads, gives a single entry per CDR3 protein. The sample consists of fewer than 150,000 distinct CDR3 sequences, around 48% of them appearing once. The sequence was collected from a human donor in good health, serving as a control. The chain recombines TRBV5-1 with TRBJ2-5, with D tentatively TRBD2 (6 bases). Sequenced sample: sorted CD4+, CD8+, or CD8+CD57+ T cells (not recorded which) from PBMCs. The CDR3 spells CASSPGTSEETQYF. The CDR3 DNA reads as TGCGCCAGCAGCCCCGGGACTTCGGAAGAGACCCAGTACTTC.